Reported below is one TCR beta chain. The CDR3 covers 13 residues. The V and J ends lost 0 bases and 4 bases respectively, with 6 bases between them. The germline CDR1 and CDR2 sequences are MNHEY and SVGAGI. The entry originates in a study of blood T cell repertoires in COVID-19. Study at large: PBMCs, B-cell-depleted T cells, or T cells were the source of the cDNA or gDNA that made up the material.

Repertoires were generated with immunoSEQ multiplex PCR, while TCRdb's copy carries only in-frame clones and drops some. The sample shows hundreds of thousands of clones, 88% of them seen only once. This TCR was recovered from a woman in her twenties or thirties who had recovered from COVID-19. The specimen was PBMCs or T cells enriched from blood (not recorded which). The V call is TRBV6-5, the J call TRBJ1-2; a possible D gene is TRBD1 (5 bases). CDR3 sequence (DNA): TGTGCCAGCAGTTACTCGGGGCTCTATGGCTACACCTTC. Protein: CASSYSGLYGYTF.